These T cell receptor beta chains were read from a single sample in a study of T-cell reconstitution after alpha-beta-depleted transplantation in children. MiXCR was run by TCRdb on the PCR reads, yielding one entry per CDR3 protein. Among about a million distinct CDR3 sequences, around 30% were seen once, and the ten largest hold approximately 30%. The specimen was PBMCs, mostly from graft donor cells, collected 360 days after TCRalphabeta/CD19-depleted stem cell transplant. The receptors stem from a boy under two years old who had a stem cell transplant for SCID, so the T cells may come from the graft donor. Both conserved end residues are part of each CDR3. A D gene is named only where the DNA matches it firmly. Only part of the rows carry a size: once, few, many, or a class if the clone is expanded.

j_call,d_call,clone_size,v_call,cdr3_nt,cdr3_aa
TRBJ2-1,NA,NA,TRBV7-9,TGTGCCAGCAGCTTTAGGTGGGGAAGTAGCAATGAGCAGTTCTTC,CASSFRWGSSNEQFF
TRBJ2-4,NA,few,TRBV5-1,TGCGCCAGCAGCTTAGGAGGAGGGGACATTCAGTACTTC,CASSLGGGDIQYF
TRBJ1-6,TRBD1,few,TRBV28,TGTGCCAGCAGTACACAGGGGGCCGGGGGGACCCTCCACTTT,CASSTQGAGGTLHF
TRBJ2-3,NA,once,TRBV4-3,TGCGCCAGCAGCCGCTGGGAGACAGGGCGGGGAGATACGCAGTATTTT,CASSRWETGRGDTQYF
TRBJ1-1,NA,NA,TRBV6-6,TGTGCCAGCAGTTCATCTGGGGCTGAAGCTTTCTTT,CASSSSGAEAFF
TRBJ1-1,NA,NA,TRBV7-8,TGTGCCAGCAGCCGAGCCTCCCAGGGCACTGAAGCTTTCTTT,CASSRASQGTEAFF
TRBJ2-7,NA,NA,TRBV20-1,TGCAGTGCTAGTGGGGAGCTATCTAGTACCTACGAGCAGTACTTC,CSASGELSSTYEQYF
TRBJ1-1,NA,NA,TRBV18,TGTGCCAGCTCACCGGAAGTGGGAGGTGAAGCTTTCTTT,CASSPEVGGEAFF
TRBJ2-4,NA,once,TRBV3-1,TGTGCCAGCAGCCAAGCGATAGCCAAAAACATTCAGTACTTC,CASSQAIAKNIQYF
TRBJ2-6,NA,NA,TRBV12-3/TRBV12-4,TGTGCCAGCAGTTTGAGGGACTGGGGGCTCTCTGGGGCCAACGTCCTGACTTTC,CASSLRDWGLSGANVLTF
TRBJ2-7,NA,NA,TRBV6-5,TGTGCCAGCATTTCCGCCGGGACCGGATCCTACGAGCAGTACTTC,CASISAGTGSYEQYF